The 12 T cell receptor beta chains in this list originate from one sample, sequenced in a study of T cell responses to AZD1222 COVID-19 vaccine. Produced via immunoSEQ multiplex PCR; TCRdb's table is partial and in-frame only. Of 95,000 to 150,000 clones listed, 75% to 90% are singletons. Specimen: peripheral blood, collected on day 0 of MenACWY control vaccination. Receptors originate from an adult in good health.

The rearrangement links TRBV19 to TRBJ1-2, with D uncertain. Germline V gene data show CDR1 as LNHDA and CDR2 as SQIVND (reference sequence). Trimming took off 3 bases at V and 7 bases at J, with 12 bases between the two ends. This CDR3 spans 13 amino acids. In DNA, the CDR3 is TGTGCCAGTAGTATCAAAGGGAATCGTGGCTACACCTTC. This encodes CASSIKGNRGYTF.

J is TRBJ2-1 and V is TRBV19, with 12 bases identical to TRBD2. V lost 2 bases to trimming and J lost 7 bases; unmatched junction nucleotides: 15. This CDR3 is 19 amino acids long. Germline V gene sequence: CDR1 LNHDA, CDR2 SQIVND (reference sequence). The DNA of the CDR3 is TGTGCCAGTAGTATACAGGCTAGCGGGAGGGATGGGGTTGGAAATGAGCAGTTCTTC. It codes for CASSIQASGRDGVGNEQFF.

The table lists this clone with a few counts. The DNA for the CDR3 is TGTGCCAGCAGCTTTTTGGACTACTTCTATGAGCAGTTCTTC. This codes for CASSFLDYFYEQFF. The chain employs TRBV7-2 and TRBJ2-1; D is perhaps TRBD2 (6 bases). CDR1 SGHTA and CDR2 FQGNSA come from the germline V gene. The germline V and J ends were trimmed by 3 bases and 8 bases, with 14 bases remaining between them. The length of the CDR3 is 14 residues. Filled out from reference TRBV7-2 and TRBJ2-1, the complete variable domain reads GAGVSQSPSNKVTEKGKDVELRCDPISGHTALYWYRQSLGQGLEFLIYFQGNSAPDKSGLPSDRFSAERTGGSVSTLTIQRTQQEDSAVYLCASSFLDYFYEQFFGPGTRLTVL.

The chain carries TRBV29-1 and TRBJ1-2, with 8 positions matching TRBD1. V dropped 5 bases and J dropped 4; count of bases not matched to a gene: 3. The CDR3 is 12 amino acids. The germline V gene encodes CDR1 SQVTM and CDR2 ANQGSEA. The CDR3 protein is CSVWTGTYGYTF. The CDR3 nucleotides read TGCAGCGTTTGGACAGGGACCTATGGCTACACCTTC.

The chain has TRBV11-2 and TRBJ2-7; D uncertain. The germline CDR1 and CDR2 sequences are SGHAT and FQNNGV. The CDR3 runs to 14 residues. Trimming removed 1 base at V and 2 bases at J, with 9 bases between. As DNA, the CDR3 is TGTGCCAGCAGCTTAGTGGTCAGCCCCTACGAGCAGTACTTC. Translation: CASSLVVSPYEQYF. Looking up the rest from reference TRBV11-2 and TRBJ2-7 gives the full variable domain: EAGVAQSPRYKIIEKRQSVAFWCNPISGHATLYWYQQILGQGPKLLIQFQNNGVVDDSQLPKDRFSAERLKGVDSTLKIQPAKLEDSAVYLCASSLVVSPYEQYFGPGTRLTVT.

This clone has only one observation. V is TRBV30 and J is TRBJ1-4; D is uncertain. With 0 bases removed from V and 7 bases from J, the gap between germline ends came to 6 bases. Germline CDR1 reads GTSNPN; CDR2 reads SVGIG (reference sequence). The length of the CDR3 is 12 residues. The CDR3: CAWSVPPEKLFF. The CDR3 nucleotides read TGTGCCTGGAGTGTACCTCCTGAAAAACTGTTTTTT. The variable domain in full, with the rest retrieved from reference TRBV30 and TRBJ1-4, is SQTIHQWPATLVQPVGSPLSLECTVEGTSNPNLYWYRQAAGRGLQLLFYSVGIGQISSEVPQNLSASRPQDRQFILSSKKLLLSDSGFYLCAWSVPPEKLFFGSGTQLSVL.

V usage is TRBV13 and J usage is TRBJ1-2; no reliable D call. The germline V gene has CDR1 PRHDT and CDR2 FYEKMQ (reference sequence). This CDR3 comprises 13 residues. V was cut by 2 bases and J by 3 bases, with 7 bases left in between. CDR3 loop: CASSLRWDYGYTF. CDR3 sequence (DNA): TGTGCCAGCAGCTTACGCTGGGACTATGGCTACACCTTC. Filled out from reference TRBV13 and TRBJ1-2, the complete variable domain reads AAGVIQSPRHLIKEKRETATLKCYPIPRHDTVYWYQQGPGQDPQFLISFYEKMQSDKGSIPDRFSAQQFSDYHSELNMSSLELGDSALYFCASSLRWDYGYTFGSGTRLTVV.

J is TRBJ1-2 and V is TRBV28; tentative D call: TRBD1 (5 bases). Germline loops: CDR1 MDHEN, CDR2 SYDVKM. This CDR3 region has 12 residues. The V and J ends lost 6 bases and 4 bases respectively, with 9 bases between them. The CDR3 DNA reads TGTGCCAGCAGCCCCAGGGCCTATGGCTACACCTTC. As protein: CASSPRAYGYTF.

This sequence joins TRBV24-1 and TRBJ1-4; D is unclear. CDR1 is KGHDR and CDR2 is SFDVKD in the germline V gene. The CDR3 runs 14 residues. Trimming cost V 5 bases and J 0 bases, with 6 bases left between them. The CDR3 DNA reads TGTGCCACCAGTGGAAAGGCAACTAATGAAAAACTGTTTTTT. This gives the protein CATSGKATNEKLFF.

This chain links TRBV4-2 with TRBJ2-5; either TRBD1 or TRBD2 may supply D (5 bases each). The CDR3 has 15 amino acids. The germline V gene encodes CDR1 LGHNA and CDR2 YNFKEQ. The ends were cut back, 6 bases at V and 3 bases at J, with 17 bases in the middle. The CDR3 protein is CASRDERGAEETQYF. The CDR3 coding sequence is TGTGCCAGCAGGGATGAGAGAGGGGCAGAAGAGACCCAGTACTTC.

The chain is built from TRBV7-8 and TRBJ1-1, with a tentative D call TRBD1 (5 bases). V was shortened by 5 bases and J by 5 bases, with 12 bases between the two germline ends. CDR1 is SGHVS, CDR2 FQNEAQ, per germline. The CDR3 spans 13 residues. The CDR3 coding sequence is TGTGCCAGCAGCCCCCCGGCAGGGACTGAAGCTTTCTTT. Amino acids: CASSPPAGTEAFF.

The CDR3 DNA sequence: TGTGCCAGCTCACCCCGGGACAATCAGCCCCAGCATTTT. Its translation is CASSPRDNQPQHF. This rearrangement joins TRBV18 to TRBJ1-5, with D unresolved. Germline V gene lookup returns CDR1 KGHSH and CDR2 LQKENI. V was cut by 3 bases and J by 3 bases, with 6 bases left in between. This CDR3 comprises 13 residues.